Presented here are 20 T cell receptor beta chains from one specimen sequenced in a study of T and B cells in COVID-19 patients. From blood, about 240-550 ng of genomic DNA served as TRB template. BIOMED2 TRB-A/B primer pools were used in multiplex TRB PCR. In TCRdb, the multiplex PCR reads were re-called with MiXCR into one record per CDR3 protein. The profile shows about 4,000 distinct CDR3 sequences, 25% of them singletons. The source material was blood. Receptor source: a human donor with active COVID-19.

By sample fraction, this clonotype is medium-sized (0.01 to 0.1%). The chain links TRBV7-6 to TRBJ2-7, with no clear D. The CDR3 is 11 amino acids. V was clipped by 6 bases and J by 6 bases, with 9 bases between them. Per the germline V gene, CDR1 is SGHVS and CDR2 is FNYEAQ. In DNA form, the CDR3 reads TGTGCCAGCAGGACGGACGGCGAGCAGTACTTC. Its protein product is CASRTDGEQYF. Full variable domain (rest looked up from reference TRBV7-6 and TRBJ2-7): GAGVSQSPRYKVTKRGQDVALRCDPISGHVSLYWYRQALGQGPEFLTYFNYEAQQDKSGLPNDRFSAERPEGSISTLTIQRTEQRDSAMYRCASRTDGEQYFGPGTRLTVT.

This clonotype ranks as medium-sized. The chain combines TRBV27 with TRBJ1-1; 7 nucleotides line up with TRBD1. The CDR3 is 12 residues long. The germline CDR1 and CDR2 sequences are MNHEY and SMNVEV (reference sequence). The V and J ends lost 11 bases and 5 bases, in that order; junction bases with no gene match: 8. CDR3: CASYRGRTEAFF. The CDR3, as DNA: TGTGCCTCGTACAGGGGACGGACTGAAGCTTTCTTT.

The table lists this clonotype with a few counts. The chain links TRBV4-3 to TRBJ2-1, with D perhaps given as TRBD1 or TRBD2 (5 bases each). V was trimmed by 10 bases and J by 4 bases, leaving 17 bases between them. The germline gives CDR1 LGHNA, CDR2 YSLEER. CDR3 length: 14 amino acids. The CDR3 protein is CATRGAMGYNEQFF. The CDR3 nucleotides are TGCGCCACCCGAGGGGCGATGGGGTACAATGAGCAGTTCTTC.

In this sample, this clonotype is medium-sized. The V and J genes are TRBV5-4 and TRBJ1-4; 7 bases are shared with TRBD1. This CDR3 region has 13 residues. J lost 8 bases, V lost 5 bases, and 6 bases had no gene match. The germline CDR1 and CDR2 sequences are SGHNT and YYREEE (reference sequence). The CDR3 region has the DNA TGTGCCAGCAGTAGGGACAGACAAGAAAAACTGTTTTTT. It specifies CASSRDRQEKLFF.

Relative to its sample, this clonotype is medium-sized. This chain connects TRBV12-3 or TRBV12-4 to TRBJ2-7, with D maybe TRBD1 (6 bases). This CDR3 region has 16 residues. Deletions cut 8 bases from V and 6 bases from J, with 26 bases between. The CDR3, as DNA: TGTGCCAGCTGTCGTGGTTTAGTGCAGGGGTTGGTCGAGCAGTACTTC. Translated: CASCRGLVQGLVEQYF.

By sample fraction, this clonotype is medium-sized. J is TRBJ2-1 and V is TRBV18, with 11 bases fitting TRBD2. CDR3 length: 21 residues. CDR1 and CDR2 (germline): KGHSH, LQKENI. With V trimmed by 0 bases and J by 0 bases, 13 bases remained unmatched. CDR3 sequence reads: CASSPPNLLAGGPSSYNEQFF. The CDR3 DNA is TGTGCCAGCTCACCACCGAATCTCCTAGCGGGAGGCCCAAGCTCCTACAATGAGCAGTTCTTC.

By its share, this clonotype is medium-sized. The V gene is TRBV19, the J gene TRBJ2-2; TRBD2 matches 8 bases. Trimming at V came to 5 bases and at J to 6 bases, leaving 5 bases not matched to a gene. Germline V gene data show CDR1 as LNHDA and CDR2 as SQIVND (reference sequence). CDR3 length equals 14 residues. The CDR3 reads CASSPTSAPGELFF. The CDR3 DNA reads as TGTGCCAGTAGTCCGACTAGCGCCCCCGGGGAGCTGTTTTTT.

In regard to this clonotype: A much larger clone sits a single nucleotide away, making a read error possible. The chain joins TRBV12-3 or TRBV12-4 to TRBJ2-7, with D tentatively TRBD2 (5 bases). The CDR3 extends over 8 amino acids. Here the CDR3 DNA reads TGTCCCAGCGGCGAGCAGTACTTC. This encodes CPSGEQYF.

The table lists this clonotype with a few counts. The rearrangement links TRBV14 to TRBJ1-3; tentatively, D is TRBD1 (5 bases). The ends were cut back, 0 bases at V and 3 bases at J, with 24 bases in the middle. The CDR3 sequence is 20 residues long. In germline, CDR1 is SGHDN, CDR2 FVKESK. The CDR3 DNA follows: TGTGCCAGCAGCCAAGAAAAAAGGGGTGCCCTCATCGGGGTTGGAAACACCATATATTTT. It encodes CASSQEKRGALIGVGNTIYF.

In its sample, this clonotype was seen a few times. V and J are TRBV6-1 and TRBJ1-5, with a tentative D call TRBD1 (6 bases). The CDR3 loop spans 18 amino acids. V was trimmed by 6 bases and J by 4 bases, leaving 25 bases between them. Germline V lookup: CDR1 MNHNS, CDR2 SASEGT. CDR3: CASSKRPGQSYRNQPQHF. The CDR3 DNA reads TGTGCCAGCAGCAAGAGACCGGGACAAAGTTATCGAAATCAGCCCCAGCATTTT.

This clonotype is medium-sized in the sample. This chain connects TRBV12-3 or TRBV12-4 to TRBJ2-7; D is possibly TRBD1 (8 bases). There are 16 residues in the CDR3. V was cut by 6 bases and J by 1 base, with 19 bases left in between. The CDR3 bases are TGTGCCAGCAGACAACAGGGGGGGGTATTTTCCTACGAGCAGTACTTC. It specifies CASRQQGGVFSYEQYF.

This clonotype rates as large. V gene TRBV19 combines with J gene TRBJ2-6; D may be TRBD2 (6 bases). Germline CDR1 and CDR2: LNHDA and SQIVND (reference sequence). Trimming cost V 5 bases and J 4 bases, with 18 bases left between them. This CDR3 has 17 residues. CDR3 sequence (DNA): TGTGCCAGTAGTCAAGATCCTCCGGGAGCAGGGGCCAACGTCCTGACTTTC. It translates to CASSQDPPGAGANVLTF.

This clonotype is medium-sized in the sample. This chain uses TRBV19 with TRBJ2-1; TRBD2 matches 9 bases. Germline assignment: CDR1 LNHDA and CDR2 SQIVND (reference sequence). The J segment lost 2 bases and the V segment lost 4 bases, leaving 15 bases of the junction unmatched. This CDR3 is built from 19 residues. The CDR3 here is CASSRGLQGGRATYNEQFF. CDR3 coding DNA: TGTGCCAGTAGTAGAGGTCTGCAAGGCGGGAGGGCTACCTACAATGAGCAGTTCTTC.

By proportion, this clonotype is large. The rearrangement links TRBV6-2 or TRBV6-3 to TRBJ2-1; 9 positions agree with TRBD2. V trimming: 5 bases; J trimming: 6 bases; junction bases outside the gene matches: 2. The CDR3 length is 13 residues. Looked up from germline, CDR1 is MNHEY and CDR2 is SVGEGT. The CDR3 region is CASSLAGPNEQFF. The CDR3 DNA reads TGTGCCAGCAGTCTAGCGGGACCCAATGAGCAGTTCTTC.

This clonotype is medium-sized in the sample. This chain connects TRBV18 to TRBJ1-6; possibly TRBD1 for D (5 bases). Trimming stripped 8 bases from V and 5 bases from J, with 16 bases between. The germline gives CDR1 KGHSH, CDR2 LQKENI. There are 15 residues in the CDR3. This CDR3 reads CASTSSGRNNSPLHF. In nucleotides, the CDR3 is TGTGCCAGCACAAGTTCGGGACGGAATAATTCACCCCTCCACTTT.

The chain has TRBV29-1 and TRBJ1-1, with 7 positions matching TRBD1. The junction had 5 bases not matched to a gene; V was cut back by 3 bases and J by 4 bases. Germline CDR1 and CDR2: SQVTM and ANQGSEA. There are 13 residues in the CDR3. For the CDR3, the DNA is TGCAGCGTTGACCTGACAGGGTTCACTGAAGCTTTCTTT. Translating gives CSVDLTGFTEAFF. Full variable domain (missing parts from reference TRBV29-1 and TRBJ1-1): SAVISQKPSRDICQRGTSLTIQCQVDSQVTMMFWYRQQPGQSLTLIATANQGSEATYESGFVIDKFPISRPNLTFSTLTVSNMSPEDSSIYLCSVDLTGFTEAFFGQGTRLTVV.

This clonotype was counted only a few times. Germline is not matched at one junction end, which may reflect a read error. This chain links TRBV4-3 with TRBJ2-2, with 11 bases identical to TRBD1. Germline V CDR1 and CDR2: LGHNA, YSLEER. The CDR3 totals 16 residues. In DNA, the CDR3 is TGTGCCAGCAGTCCTAGGACAGGGGGCAGCACCGGGGAGCTGTTTTTT. Translation: CASSPRTGGSTGELFF.

Within the sample, this clonotype is medium-sized. The chain carries TRBV19 and TRBJ2-3, with D possibly matching TRBD1 (6 bases). CDR3 length: 14 amino acids. The ends were cut back, 3 bases at V and 7 bases at J, with 14 bases in the middle. The germline gives CDR1 LNHDA, CDR2 SQIVND (reference sequence). The CDR3 loop reads CASSMGQGWYTQYF. DNA for the CDR3: TGTGCCAGTAGTATGGGGCAGGGGTGGTATACGCAGTATTTT.

Regarding this clonotype: A much larger clone differs from this one at a single base, so this may be a read error. The chain links TRBV5-6 to TRBJ1-2; D is unclear. The germline V gene has CDR1 SGHDT and CDR2 YYEEEE. The CDR3 has 15 residues. V was shortened by 4 bases and J by 6 bases, with 19 bases between the two germline ends. The CDR3 region is CASSPTTSPANGYTF. The CDR3 bases are TGTGCCAGCAGCCCAACGACATCCCCTGCTAATGGCTACACCTTC.

This clonotype was observed a handful of times. The chain recombines TRBV30 with TRBJ1-1, with a possible D match to TRBD1 (5 bases). Trimming cost V 2 bases and J 5 bases, with 12 bases left between them. The CDR3 loop spans 13 amino acids. Germline loops: CDR1 GTSNPN, CDR2 SVGIG (reference sequence). CDR3 nucleotides: TGTGCCTGGAGTCGCCAGGGCTGGACTGAAGCTTTCTTT. This codes for CAWSRQGWTEAFF.